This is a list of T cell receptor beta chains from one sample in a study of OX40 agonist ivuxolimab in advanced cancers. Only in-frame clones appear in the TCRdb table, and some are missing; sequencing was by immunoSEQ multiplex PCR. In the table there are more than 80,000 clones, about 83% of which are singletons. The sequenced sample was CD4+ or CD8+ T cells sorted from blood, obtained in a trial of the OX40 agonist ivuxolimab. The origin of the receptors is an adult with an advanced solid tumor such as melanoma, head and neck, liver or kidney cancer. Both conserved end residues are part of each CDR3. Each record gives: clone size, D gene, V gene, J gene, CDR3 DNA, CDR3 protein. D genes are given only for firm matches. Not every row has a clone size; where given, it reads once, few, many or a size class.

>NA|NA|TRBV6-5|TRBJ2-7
TGTGCCAGCACCCGAACACGGGGCTCCTACGAGCAGTACTTC
CASTRTRGSYEQYF
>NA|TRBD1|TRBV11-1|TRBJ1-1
TGTGCCAGCAGCTTCAGGGGGAGTAACACTGAAGCTTTCTTT
CASSFRGSNTEAFF
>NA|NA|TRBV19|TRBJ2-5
TGTGCCAGTAGTATACGGGTGGCGGGGCAAGAGACCCAGTACTTC
CASSIRVAGQETQYF
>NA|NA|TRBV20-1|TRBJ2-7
TGCAGTGCTAGAGGGTCCTACGAGCAGTACTTC
CSARGSYEQYF
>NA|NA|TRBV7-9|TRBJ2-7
TGTGCCACGGGACGTCGCGGCTACGAGCAGTACTTC
CATGRRGYEQYF
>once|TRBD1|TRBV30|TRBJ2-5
TGTGCCTGGAACAGGGGGCTTGGAGAGACCCAGTACTTC
CAWNRGLGETQYF
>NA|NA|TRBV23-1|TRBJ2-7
TGCGCCAGCAGTCAATCGATGAGGGGTTCGGTCTACGAGCAGTACTTC
CASSQSMRGSVYEQYF
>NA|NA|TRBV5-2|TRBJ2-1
TGTGCCAGCAACCTTCTTCCGGGACATTTACTAGCGGGAGGGCGACCCTCCTACAATGAGCAGTTCTTC
CASNLLPGHLLAGGRPSYNEQFF
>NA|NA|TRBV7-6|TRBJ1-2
TGTGCCAGCAGCTTAGAACAGGGCGACTACACCTTC
CASSLEQGDYTF
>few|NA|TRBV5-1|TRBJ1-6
TGCGCCAGCAGCCGGGGCGATTCACCCCTCCACTTT
CASSRGDSPLHF
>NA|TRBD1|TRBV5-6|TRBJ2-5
TGTGCCAGCCATAACCCGACAGGGGGCGGTGGAGAGACCCAGTACTTC
CASHNPTGGGGETQYF
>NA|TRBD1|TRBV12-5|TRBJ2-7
TGTGCTAGTGGCCCGGGACAGGGATCCTACGAGCAGTACTTC
CASGPGQGSYEQYF
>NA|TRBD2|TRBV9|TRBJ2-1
TGTGCCAGCAGCGTAGCAGCGGGGGGGCTCAATGAGCAGTTCTTC
CASSVAAGGLNEQFF
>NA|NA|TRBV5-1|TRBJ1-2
TGCGCCAGCAGCTTGGGAGACTATGGCTACACCTTC
CASSLGDYGYTF
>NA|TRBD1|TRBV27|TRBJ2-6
TGTGCCAGCGGCCGGGACAGGGGGCTTTCTGGGGCCAACGTCCTGACTTTC
CASGRDRGLSGANVLTF
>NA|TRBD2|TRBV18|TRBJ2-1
TGTGCCAGCCAACAGGGCCTGGGACTAGCGGGGGACAATGAGCAGTTCTTC
CASQQGLGLAGDNEQFF
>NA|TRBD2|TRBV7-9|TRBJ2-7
TGTGCCAGCAGCCTGAAAGCGGGAGGCTCCTACGAGCAGTACTTC
CASSLKAGGSYEQYF
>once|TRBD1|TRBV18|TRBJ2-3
TGTGCCAGCTCACCCGGGACAGCGAGCACAGATACGCAGTATTTT
CASSPGTASTDTQYF
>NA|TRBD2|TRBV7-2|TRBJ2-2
TGTGCCAGCAGCTTATCCTCAGGGAGGGGGCTGTTTTTT
CASSLSSGRGLFF
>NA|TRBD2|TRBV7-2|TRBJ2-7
TGTGCCAGCAGCTTAGTCAGCAGCGGGGGGGCCTACGAGCAGTACTTC
CASSLVSSGGAYEQYF
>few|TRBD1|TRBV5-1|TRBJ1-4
TGCGCCAGCAGGTCCACCGGGACAGGGGGCAGAACTAATGAAAAACTGTTTTTT
CASRSTGTGGRTNEKLFF
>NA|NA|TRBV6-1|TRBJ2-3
TGTGCCAGCAGTGAAGGGGAAACTAGCACAGATACGCAGTATTTT
CASSEGETSTDTQYF
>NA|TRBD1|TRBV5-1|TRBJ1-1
TGCGCCAGCAGCTTGGCTGCGGGGGGGACAGGGGGAAGTACTGAAGCTTTCTTT
CASSLAAGGTGGSTEAFF
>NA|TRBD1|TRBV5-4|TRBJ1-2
TGTGCCAGCAGCCGCCGGGACAGTTATGGCTACACCTTC
CASSRRDSYGYTF
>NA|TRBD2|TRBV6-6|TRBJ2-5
TGTGCCAGCAGTTACTCGAGGCGGGGGAGCCAAGAGACCCAGTACTTC
CASSYSRRGSQETQYF
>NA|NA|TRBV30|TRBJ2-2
TGTGCCTGGAAAGCCCTTCGTTATACCGGGGAGCTGTTTTTT
CAWKALRYTGELFF
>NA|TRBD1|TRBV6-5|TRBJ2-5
TGTGCCAGCAGTTACGGGGGACAGGGGGGCGAGACCCAGTACTTC
CASSYGGQGGETQYF
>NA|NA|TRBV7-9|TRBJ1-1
TGTGCCAGCAGCCAGGACATACCTGAAGCTTTCTTT
CASSQDIPEAFF
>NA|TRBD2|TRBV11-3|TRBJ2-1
TGTGCCAGCAGCTTTAGCGGGGGGGAGAGCTCCTACAATGAGCAGTTCTTC
CASSFSGGESSYNEQFF
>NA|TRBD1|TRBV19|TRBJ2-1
TGTGCCAGTAGTCCCAGGGGGCCCTACAATGAGCAGTTCTTC
CASSPRGPYNEQFF
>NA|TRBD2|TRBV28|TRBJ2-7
TGTGCCAGCAGTTTGGGCGGGAGAGGGGACGAGCAGTACTTC
CASSLGGRGDEQYF
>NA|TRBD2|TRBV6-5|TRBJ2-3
TGTGCCAGCAGATCCCCTAGCGGGGGCGCAGATACGCAGTATTTT
CASRSPSGGADTQYF
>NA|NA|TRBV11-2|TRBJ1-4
TGTGCCAGCAGCTTTGCGGGTGAAAAACTGTTTTTT
CASSFAGEKLFF
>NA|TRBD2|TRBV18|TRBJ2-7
TGTGCCAGCTCACCTATAGCGGGAGGCCGCGAAGCCTACGAGCAGTACTTC
CASSPIAGGREAYEQYF
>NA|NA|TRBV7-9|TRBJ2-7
TGTGCCAGCAGCTTACTTGGGGACGTACCATCCCACGAGCAGTACTTC
CASSLLGDVPSHEQYF
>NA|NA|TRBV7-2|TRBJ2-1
TGTGCCAGCAGCCAGGGTGGTGGCGGCTCCTACAATGAGCAGTTCTTC
CASSQGGGGSYNEQFF
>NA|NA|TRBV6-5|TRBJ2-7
TGTGCCAGTTGGAGGGGTTACCCCTACGAGCAGTACTTC
CASWRGYPYEQYF
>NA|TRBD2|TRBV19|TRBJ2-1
TGTGCCAGTTCTCCCAGGGGCTTCGGGACTAGCGGGAATGGCGAAGAGCAGTTCTTC
CASSPRGFGTSGNGEEQFF
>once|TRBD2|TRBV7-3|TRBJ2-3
TGTGCCAGCAGCACTGGACTAGCGGGGGTCACAGATACGCAGTATTTT
CASSTGLAGVTDTQYF
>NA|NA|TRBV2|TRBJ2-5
TGTGCCAACAGCAGGGGGGTTGGACAAGAGACCCAGTACTTC
CANSRGVGQETQYF
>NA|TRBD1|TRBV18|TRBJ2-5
TGTGCCAGCTCACCCCAGGGGGCACAAGAGACCCAGTACTTC
CASSPQGAQETQYF
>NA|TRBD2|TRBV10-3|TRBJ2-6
TGTGCCATCAGCCCCGGACTAGCGGGAGGGGGTGGGGCCAACGTCCTGACTTTC
CAISPGLAGGGGANVLTF
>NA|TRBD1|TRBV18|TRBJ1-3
TGTGCCAGCTCACCGACAGGGGGAAACACCATATATTTT
CASSPTGGNTIYF
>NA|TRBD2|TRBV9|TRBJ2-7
TGTGCCAGCAGCGTAGGAGGTCTAGCGGCGTCCTACGAGCAGTACTTC
CASSVGGLAASYEQYF
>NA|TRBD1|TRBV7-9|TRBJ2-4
TGTGCCAGCACCGGACAGGGCGGAAACATTCAGTACTTC
CASTGQGGNIQYF
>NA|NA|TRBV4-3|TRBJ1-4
TGCGCCAGCAGCCAAGAAGTAACAGGCATGAATGAAAAACTGTTTTTT
CASSQEVTGMNEKLFF
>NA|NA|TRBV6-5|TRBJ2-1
TGTGCCAGCAGCTTAGCTGGCGGCGAGCAGTTCTTC
CASSLAGGEQFF
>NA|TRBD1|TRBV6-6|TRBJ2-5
TGTGCCAGCAGCCTCGTTGGACAGGGGTCGACCCAGTACTTC
CASSLVGQGSTQYF
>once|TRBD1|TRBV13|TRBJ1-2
TGTGCCAGCAGCCGCACGGGACAGGGTAACTATGGCTACACCTTC
CASSRTGQGNYGYTF
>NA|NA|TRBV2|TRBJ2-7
TGTGCCAGCAGGACAAGTTACGAGCAGTACTTC
CASRTSYEQYF
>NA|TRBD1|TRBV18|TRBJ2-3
TGTGCCAGCTCACCACAGGGGGCAACAGATACGCAGTATTTT
CASSPQGATDTQYF
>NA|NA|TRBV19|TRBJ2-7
TGTGCCACCTCGGACAATCCATCCTACGAGCAGTACTTC
CATSDNPSYEQYF
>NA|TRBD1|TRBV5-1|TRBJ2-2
TGCGCCAGCAGCGTTCGACAGGGGGCCGGGGAGCTGTTTTTT
CASSVRQGAGELFF